The 27 T cell receptor beta chains given below trace back to one sample, sequenced in a study of regulatory T cells in long-lasting Graves disease (dated by TCRdb to 2020 to 2022). Library prep was done by multiplex PCR. TCRdb records Illumina HiSeq 4000 as the sequencer. TCR beta libraries were built with iRepertoire HTBI primers and Arm-PCR amplification of CDR3 regions. TCRdb applied fastp at Q25 and MiXCR to the public reads, then kept only in-frame beta chains. One record per CDR3 amino acid sequence lists the most common genes and DNA. The sample table lists hundreds of thousands of distinct CDR3 sequences, roughly 16% of them with a count of one. Around 13% of the sample rests with the top ten. Sample time point, as interpreted from the label and publication: newly diagnosed GD, antithyroid drugs for less than 3 months. RNA was extracted from PBMCs in TRIzol for both TCR sequencing and RNA sequencing.

These data also formed part of another study, on T cells in Graves' hyperthyroidism and ophthalmopathy.

The sample was peripheral blood mononuclear cells (PBMCs), taken at new diagnosis, from a patient treated with antithyroid drugs. These receptors were obtained from a man between 18 and 29 years old with Graves disease. Donor details come from another sample of the same person, matched by shared clones.

The gene calls are TRBV18 and TRBJ1-1; TRBD1 might be the D (5 bases). V dropped 7 bases and J dropped 3 bases, with 12 bases sitting between them. This CDR3 region has 13 residues. Germline-derived CDR1 and CDR2 are KGHSH and LQKENI. The chain's CDR3 is CASFPGGYTEAFF. The CDR3 region has the DNA TGTGCCAGCTTCCCCGGGGGTTACACTGAAGCTTTCTTT.

This clonotype was detected ten times or more. The CDR3 sequence is CASSDGTSGNTGELFF. CDR3 sequence (DNA): TGTGCCAGCAGTGACGGGACTAGCGGGAACACCGGGGAGCTGTTTTTT. The J gene is TRBJ2-2, the V gene TRBV3-1, with 11 bases that match TRBD2. In germline, CDR1 is LGHDT, CDR2 YNNKEL (reference sequence). This CDR3 comprises 16 residues. Germline trimming cut 6 bases from V and 1 base from J; bases unmatched to any gene: 4.

This clonotype showed up just a few times. The chain employs TRBV7-9 and TRBJ1-1; D unresolved. The CDR3 has 14 amino acids. V lost 5 bases and J 5 bases, leaving 15 bases between the germline ends. Germline lookup yields CDR1 SEHNR and CDR2 FQNEAQ (reference sequence). This CDR3 reads CASSAPVGGTEAFF. In DNA form, the CDR3 reads TGTGCCAGCAGCGCCCCTGTGGGTGGGACTGAAGCTTTCTTT.

The chain has TRBV5-1 and TRBJ1-6; 11 nucleotides match TRBD1. Germline CDR1 SGHRS, CDR2 YFSETQ. There are 14 residues in the CDR3. V shed 4 bases, J shed 9 bases, and the junction held 3 bases outside the gene matches. CDR3 DNA: TGCGCCAGCAGCGTGGGACAGGGGGTTTCACCCCTCCACTTT. Encoded protein: CASSVGQGVSPLHF. The variable domain in full, completed from reference TRBV5-1 and TRBJ1-6, reads KAGVTQTPRYLIKTRGQQVTLSCSPISGHRSVSWYQQTPGQGLQFLFEYFSETQRNKGNFPGRFSGRQFSNSRSEMNVSTLELGDSALYLCASSVGQGVSPLHFGNGTRLTVT.

This rearrangement joins TRBV4-2 to TRBJ2-7; weak D call: TRBD2 (6 bases). V lost 5 bases and J lost 3, with 20 bases in between. This CDR3 is 16 amino acids long. Per the germline V gene, CDR1 is LGHNA and CDR2 is YNFKEQ. The CDR3 DNA is TGTGCCAGCAGCTCCGCGGTGGCGGGATCGGTCTACGAGCAGTACTTC. Translated: CASSSAVAGSVYEQYF.

The V and J genes are TRBV28 and TRBJ1-1, with 10 bases aligning to TRBD1. CDR3 length equals 14 residues. Germline trimming cut 5 bases from V and 1 base from J; bases unmatched to any gene: 1. Germline lookup yields CDR1 MDHEN and CDR2 SYDVKM. CDR3 nucleotide sequence: TGTGCCAGCAGTGGGGACAGGGGGAACACTGAAGCTTTCTTT. Amino acids: CASSGDRGNTEAFF.

This clonotype was counted many times. The chain combines TRBV7-8 with TRBJ2-3; D not resolved. CDR3 length: 15 residues. Trimming took off 7 bases at V and 0 bases at J, with 14 bases between the two ends. CDR1 SGHVS and CDR2 FQNEAQ come from the germline V gene. CDR3 residues: CASTYLDVSTDTQYF. CDR3 sequence (DNA): TGTGCCAGCACCTACTTAGACGTTAGCACAGATACGCAGTATTTT.

This clonotype has only a few counts. No DNA is shown, since the ends of the CDR3 on it are uncertain; the CDR3 is the one TCRdb lists. The chain joins TRBV6-5 to TRBJ1-5; TRBD1 is the table's D call and was not checked against the DNA. The CDR3 is 16 residues long, counting both termini. Germline V gene data show CDR1 as MNHEY and CDR2 as SVGAGI. CDR3 sequence reads: CASSSSWGDGNQPQHF.

Written as DNA, the CDR3 is TGTGCCATCAGCCAAAAGGGGGTTGGCTACACCTTC. Its protein is CAISQKGVGYTF. V is TRBV10-3 and J is TRBJ1-2, with D perhaps TRBD1 (6 bases). Germline V CDR1 and CDR2: ENHRY, SYGVKD. The CDR3 loop spans 12 amino acids. V was shortened by 6 bases and J by 7 bases, with 12 bases between the two germline ends.

On this clonotype itself: A much larger clone differs by one base, so this may be a read error. The gene calls are TRBV6-5 and TRBJ1-5; 8 bases line up with TRBD1. The CDR3 sequence is 16 residues long. From germline, CDR1 is MNHEY and CDR2 SVGAGI. CDR3 DNA sequence: TGTACCAGCAGTAACCGGACAGGGTTTTGGAGTCAGCCCCAGCATTTT. Translation: CTSSNRTGFWSQPQHF.

The rearrangement uses TRBV11-3 and TRBJ2-2, with TRBD2 as a possible D gene (6 bases). Trimming removed 1 base from V and 0 bases from J, with 9 bases in between. Germline V gene data show CDR1 as SGHNT and CDR2 as YENEEA. The CDR3 is made up of 16 amino acids. The CDR3 DNA reads as TGTGCCAGCAGCTTAGTTAGCGGACCGAACACCGGGGAGCTGTTTTTT. This sequence encodes CASSLVSGPNTGELFF.

This clonotype was found a few times. The chain links TRBV5-1 to TRBJ1-1, with TRBD1 as a possible D gene (6 bases). Trimming took 2 bases from V and 4 from J, leaving 21 bases between them. Germline assignment: CDR1 SGHRS and CDR2 YFSETQ. The CDR3 spans 17 residues. In DNA, the CDR3 is TGCGCCAGCAGCTTCAGGGGAATTAACGATCCAGGCACTGAAGCTTTCTTT. This gives the protein CASSFRGINDPGTEAFF.

The chain employs TRBV12-3 or TRBV12-4 and TRBJ1-5, with D maybe TRBD1 (5 bases). This CDR3 spans 19 amino acids. The V end lost 6 bases, the J end lost 9 bases, and 33 bases lay between the germline ends. This CDR3 reads CASSHAEGGEVVIPPPQHF. The CDR3 DNA follows: TGTGCCAGCAGCCACGCGGAGGGAGGGGAGGTGGTTATCCCTCCGCCCCAGCATTTT.

Only a few counts were recorded for this clonotype. V gene TRBV10-3 combines with J gene TRBJ2-1, with 11 bases matching TRBD2. Losses at the gene ends were 3 bases for V and 8 bases for J; bases not matched to a gene: 6. Germline-derived CDR1 and CDR2 are ENHRY and SYGVKD. The CDR3 totals 15 residues. Written as DNA, the CDR3 is TGTGCCATCAGTGAACTAGCGGGGGCCGGTGATGAGCAGTTCTTC. Residues: CAISELAGAGDEQFF.

This clonotype was seen many times. The chain recombines TRBV2 with TRBJ2-3, with D possibly matching TRBD2 (7 bases). The CDR3 spans 15 residues. Germline V CDR1 and CDR2: SNHLY, FYNNEI. V was shortened by 5 bases and J by 4 bases, with 16 bases between the two germline ends. This chain's CDR3 is CASSKRSGGADTQYF. The CDR3 DNA reads TGTGCCAGCAGTAAGCGTTCGGGGGGCGCAGATACGCAGTATTTT.

In the case of this clonotype: Being one base from a much bigger clone, this may be a read error. V gene TRBV10-3 combines with J gene TRBJ2-7, with TRBD2 matching over 9 bases. This CDR3 is 15 amino acids long. Germline V gene lookup returns CDR1 ENHRY and CDR2 SYGVKD. Trimming cost V 2 bases and J 2 bases; bases outside gene matches: 4. CDR3 nucleotides: TGTGCCATCAGTGAGGCTAGCGGGAACCCCTACGAGCAGTACTTC. Its translation: CAISEASGNPYEQYF.

This clonotype was observed a few times. An end of the junction does not agree with germline; a read error may underlie this. The CDR3 bases are TGTGCCAGCAGGCCGGGAGGCAGCAGAGATACGCAGTATTTT. Its protein is CASRPGGSRDTQYF. This chain joins TRBV13 and TRBJ2-3; 7 positions agree with TRBD2. This CDR3 is built from 14 residues. Germline CDR1 PRHDT, CDR2 FYEKMQ (reference sequence).

This clonotype was seen repeatedly, ten times or more. The chain is built from TRBV12-3 or TRBV12-4 and TRBJ2-1, with D maybe TRBD1 (6 bases). This CDR3 is 14 amino acids long. V was cut by 6 bases and J by 7 bases, with 16 bases left in between. This CDR3 is CASRGTGLWNEQFF. CDR3 DNA sequence: TGTGCCAGCAGGGGCACAGGGTTGTGGAATGAGCAGTTCTTC.

This clonotype was observed a few times. The chain's CDR3 is CATSDPGHGGTNEQFF. CDR3 DNA: TGTGCCACCAGTGATCCCGGACACGGGGGGACCAATGAGCAGTTCTTC. V gene TRBV24-1 combines with J gene TRBJ2-1; 7 positions match TRBD2. The CDR3 is 16 residues long. Germline V gene data show CDR1 as KGHDR and CDR2 as SFDVKD. V lost 3 bases, J lost 6 bases, and 10 bases stayed unmatched.

The chain joins TRBV5-6 to TRBJ2-7, with 8 bases aligning to TRBD1. The germline CDR1 and CDR2 sequences are SGHDT and YYEEEE. The CDR3 totals 16 residues. Trimming took 4 bases from V and 5 from J; bases not matched to a gene: 14. The CDR3 sequence: CASSPPTSETGDEQYF. Here the CDR3 DNA reads TGTGCCAGCAGCCCACCGACCTCCGAGACAGGGGACGAGCAGTACTTC.

Many counts were recorded for this clonotype. V gene TRBV28 combines with J gene TRBJ1-2, with 8 bases matching TRBD1. The CDR3 runs 15 residues. Trimming removed 0 bases from V and 2 bases from J; junction bases left unmatched: 2. The germline V gene encodes CDR1 MDHEN and CDR2 SYDVKM. CDR3 DNA sequence: TGTGCCAGCAGTTTATGGGCAGGGGGCAACTATGGCTACACCTTC. Translated, it gives CASSLWAGGNYGYTF.

This clonotype was seen once. V is TRBV5-5 and J is TRBJ1-2, with 9 bases that match TRBD1. This CDR3 region has 15 residues. Trimming took 5 bases from V and 7 from J; bases not matched to a gene: 12. Germline CDR1 reads SGHKS; CDR2 reads YYEKEE (reference sequence). CDR3 sequence: CASRLSSGTGFGYTF. For the CDR3, the DNA is TGTGCCAGCAGGCTCTCCTCCGGGACAGGGTTTGGCTACACCTTC. The whole variable domain, remainder taken from reference TRBV5-5 and TRBJ1-2, is DAGVTQSPTHLIKTRGQQVTLRCSPISGHKSVSWYQQVLGQGPQFIFQYYEKEERGRGNFPDRFSARQFPNYSSELNVNALLLGDSALYLCASRLSSGTGFGYTFGSGTRLTVV.

The rearrangement uses TRBV3-1 and TRBJ1-1, with no clear D. The CDR3 is 15 amino acids. CDR1 is LGHDT, CDR2 YNNKEL, per germline (reference sequence). Trimming took 4 bases from V and 2 from J, leaving 14 bases between them. CDR3 residues: CASSPRSGSNTEAFF. DNA of the CDR3: TGTGCCAGCAGCCCCAGGTCGGGGTCCAACACTGAAGCTTTCTTT. The variable domain in full, with the rest retrieved from reference TRBV3-1 and TRBJ1-1, is DTAVSQTPKYLVTQMGNDKSIKCEQNLGHDTMYWYKQDSKKFLKIMFSYNNKELIINETVPNRFSPKSPDKAHLNLHINSLELGDSAVYFCASSPRSGSNTEAFFGQGTRLTVV.

This clonotype was seen only a few times. The gene calls are TRBV4-1 and TRBJ2-2; D may match TRBD1 or TRBD2 (5 bases each). The CDR3 consists of 16 residues. Trimming removed 1 base at V and 1 base at J, with 10 bases between. CDR1 is MGHRA, CDR2 YSYEKL, per germline. CDR3 in DNA: TGCGCCAGCAGCCAAGTCAGTGGGGGGAACACCGGGGAGCTGTTTTTT. Its translation: CASSQVSGGNTGELFF.

This clonotype occurred a few times. V gene TRBV2 combines with J gene TRBJ2-7; no reliable D call. The ends were cut back, 1 base at V and 4 bases at J, with 17 bases in the middle. There are 16 residues in the CDR3. The germline V gene has CDR1 SNHLY and CDR2 FYNNEI. CDR3 DNA: TGTGCCAGCAGTGAAGAGGGCACCAAAGCGCATTACGAGCAGTACTTC. This sequence encodes CASSEEGTKAHYEQYF.

This clonotype occurred many times. The chain joins TRBV3-1 to TRBJ2-2; D gene uncertain. The germline gives CDR1 LGHDT, CDR2 YNNKEL (reference sequence). Trimming left V 1 base short and J 5 bases short, with 11 bases between. The CDR3 sequence is 15 residues long. CDR3 DNA sequence: TGTGCCAGCAGCCAAGCTATTATGATAACCGGGGAGCTGTTTTTT. Protein sequence: CASSQAIMITGELFF.

The CDR3 region has the DNA TGTGCCTGGAGGTACCGACAGGGAAACATTCAGTACTTC. Protein sequence: CAWRYRQGNIQYF. The chain joins TRBV30 to TRBJ2-4; TRBD1 matches at 7 bases. CDR3 length equals 13 residues. CDR1 is GTSNPN and CDR2 is SVGIG in the germline V gene (reference sequence). The V and J ends lost 3 bases and 6 bases, in that order; junction bases with no gene match: 5.